The next 18 T cell receptor beta chains were all read from a single sample in a study of spatial heterogeneity in lung cancer. The time point is: blood at routine non-recurrence follow-up after resection. TCRdb re-analysed the 5' RACE reads in MiXCR, keeping a single row per CDR3 protein. Here the sample spans over 35,000 distinct CDR3 sequences, about 10% being singletons. The material sequenced was PBMCs, taken at follow-up. These receptors originate from a female donor with early-stage non-small cell lung cancer.

This clonotype was recorded a few times. The V and J genes are TRBV18 and TRBJ1-6, with 12 bases aligning to TRBD1. CDR1 and CDR2 from the germline V gene are KGHSH and LQKENI. V shed 2 bases, J shed 5 bases, and the junction held 10 bases outside the gene matches. The CDR3 totals 19 residues. CDR3 DNA sequence: TGTGCCAGCTCACCAACCGGGACAGGGGGCGCCGGTCATAATTCACCCCTCCACTTT. It codes for CASSPTGTGGAGHNSPLHF.

Comment on this clonotype: An end of the junction differs from the germline gene, which may be a read error. The chain joins TRBV7-9 to TRBJ2-4; 8 positions agree with TRBD1. Germline loops: CDR1 SEHNR, CDR2 FQNEAQ (reference sequence). There are 12 residues in the CDR3. CDR3 loop: CASSLVDRGVTF. CDR3 in DNA: TGTGCCAGCAGCTTAGTAGACAGGGGAGTGACCTTC.

This clonotype was observed a handful of times. This chain uses TRBV3-1 with TRBJ1-1, with no clear D. The CDR3 runs 13 residues. CDR1 LGHDT and CDR2 YNNKEL come from the germline V gene (reference sequence). Trimming took off 3 bases at V and 6 bases at J, with 11 bases between the two ends. CDR3 DNA sequence: TGTGCCAGCAGCCAGACGGCCTCGGCTGAAGCTTTCTTT. Encoded protein: CASSQTASAEAFF.

The chain links TRBV29-1 to TRBJ1-2; weak D call: TRBD1 (6 bases). This CDR3 is built from 13 residues. Germline CDR1 is SQVTM and CDR2 is ANQGSEA. Trimming cost V 4 bases and J 8 bases, with 17 bases left between them. The CDR3 sequence: CSVVRDTSGGYTF. CDR3 coding DNA: TGCAGCGTTGTTCGGGACACCTCCGGCGGCTACACCTTC.

The CDR3 spells CASSQARTEQYF. Written as DNA, the CDR3 is TGTGCCAGCAGCCAAGCAAGGACCGAGCAGTACTTC. This chain joins TRBV14 and TRBJ2-7, with D uncertain. This CDR3 has 12 residues. Between the trimmed V and J ends, which lost 1 base and 6 bases, there was a span of 7 bases. In germline, CDR1 is SGHDN, CDR2 FVKESK.

In this sample, this clonotype turned up many times. The rearrangement joins TRBV7-9 to TRBJ2-3; D is uncertain. The V gene's germline CDR1 is SEHNR and CDR2 FQNEAQ (reference sequence). There are 15 residues in the CDR3. V lost 4 bases and J 4 bases, leaving 15 bases between the germline ends. The CDR3: CASSWGSDHADTQYF. The CDR3, as DNA: TGTGCCAGCAGCTGGGGAAGTGATCACGCAGATACGCAGTATTTT.

The sample holds a few counts of this clonotype. The V and J genes are TRBV10-1 and TRBJ1-2, with D uncertain. The CDR3 contains 13 residues. Trimming took 3 bases from V and 4 from J, leaving 9 bases between them. Germline CDR1 and CDR2: WNHNN and SYGVQD (reference sequence). This CDR3 is CASSEVVIYGYTF. DNA of the CDR3: TGCGCCAGCAGTGAAGTAGTGATCTATGGCTACACCTTC.

This chain links TRBV14 with TRBJ2-5; D is possibly TRBD1 (6 bases). The CDR3 has 15 amino acids. V was pared by 4 bases and J by 7 bases, with 19 bases between. Germline V CDR1 and CDR2: SGHDN, FVKESK. This chain's CDR3 is CASSLTRTAPVTQYF. The DNA for the CDR3 is TGTGCCAGCAGCCTAACCCGGACAGCCCCGGTGACCCAGTACTTC.

The sample holds a few counts of this clonotype. The chain has TRBV5-1 and TRBJ2-1; 12 bases fit TRBD2. Germline assignment: CDR1 SGHRS and CDR2 YFSETQ. The CDR3 is 13 amino acids. J lost 10 bases, V lost 5 bases, and 4 bases had no gene match. CDR3 DNA: TGCGCCAGCAGTCATGGGACTAGCGGGGAGCAGTTCTTC. Translating it yields CASSHGTSGEQFF. The entire variable domain, with the rest obtained from reference TRBV5-1 and TRBJ2-1, is as follows: KAGVTQTPRYLIKTRGQQVTLSCSPISGHRSVSWYQQTPGQGLQFLFEYFSETQRNKGNFPGRFSGRQFSNSRSEMNVSTLELGDSALYLCASSHGTSGEQFFGPGTRLTVL.

By frequency in the sample, this clonotype is medium-sized. V and J are TRBV10-3 and TRBJ2-1; 7 nucleotides align to TRBD1. The germline CDR1 and CDR2 sequences are ENHRY and SYGVKD. The CDR3 spans 14 residues. V shed 4 bases and J 3 bases; nucleotides not matched to a gene: 3. The CDR3 spells CAISGDSFYNEQFF. For the CDR3, the DNA is TGTGCCATCAGTGGGGACAGCTTCTACAATGAGCAGTTCTTC.

This clonotype was observed many times. CDR3 DNA sequence: TGTGCCACCAGCAGGGACACAACTGAAGCTTTCTTT. This gives the protein CATSRDTTEAFF. V and J are TRBV15 and TRBJ1-1; D might be TRBD1 (5 bases). CDR1 and CDR2 (germline): LNHNV, YYDKDF (reference sequence). This CDR3 has 12 residues. Between the trimmed V and J ends, which lost 3 bases and 5 bases, there was a span of 7 bases.

There are many counts of this clonotype. This chain connects TRBV28 to TRBJ1-1; tentatively, D is TRBD1 (6 bases). CDR1 and CDR2 from the germline V gene are MDHEN and SYDVKM. This CDR3 comprises 15 residues. V lost 6 bases and J lost 1, with 15 bases in between. The CDR3 reads CASSPPGAWNTEAFF. The CDR3 DNA follows: TGTGCCAGCAGCCCTCCGGGGGCCTGGAACACTGAAGCTTTCTTT.

The V call is TRBV27, the J call TRBJ2-4; no clear D. The germline CDR1 and CDR2 sequences are MNHEY and SMNVEV (reference sequence). This CDR3 has 16 amino acids. Trimming left V 2 bases short and J 3 bases short, with 14 bases between. CDR3 residues: CASSLDGPRSKNIQYF. DNA of the CDR3: TGTGCCAGCAGTTTAGACGGTCCCAGGAGCAAAAACATTCAGTACTTC.

V gene TRBV19 combines with J gene TRBJ2-1; possibly TRBD1 for D (6 bases). This CDR3 is 12 amino acids long. V lost 8 bases to trimming and J lost 5 bases, with 10 bases between them. The germline V gene has CDR1 LNHDA and CDR2 SQIVND (reference sequence). CDR3: CASEGGNNEQFF. The CDR3 DNA reads TGTGCCAGTGAAGGGGGAAACAATGAGCAGTTCTTC.

A few counts support this clonotype. The chain employs TRBV5-1 and TRBJ1-2; weak D call: TRBD1 (6 bases). V gave up 3 bases and J gave up 3 bases, with 12 bases separating them. This CDR3 contains 14 residues. Per the germline V gene, CDR1 is SGHRS and CDR2 is YFSETQ. This CDR3 is CASSSDSSDYGYTF. The CDR3 nucleotides read TGCGCCAGCAGCTCGGACAGTAGCGACTATGGCTACACCTTC. Full variable domain (remainder filled in from reference TRBV5-1 and TRBJ1-2): KAGVTQTPRYLIKTRGQQVTLSCSPISGHRSVSWYQQTPGQGLQFLFEYFSETQRNKGNFPGRFSGRQFSNSRSEMNVSTLELGDSALYLCASSSDSSDYGYTFGSGTRLTVV.

This clonotype was detected only a few times. The chain recombines TRBV5-4 with TRBJ1-1; D gene ambiguous. CDR3 length: 15 amino acids. The germline gives CDR1 SGHNT, CDR2 YYREEE (reference sequence). The V end lost 5 bases, the J end lost 1 base, and 15 bases lay between the germline ends. In DNA, the CDR3 is TGTGCCAGCAGGAATACCGGGAATAAGAACACTGAAGCTTTCTTT. This encodes CASRNTGNKNTEAFF.

This clonotype was counted at least ten times. The chain is built from TRBV4-2 and TRBJ2-1, with D unresolved. The CDR3 totals 11 residues. Per the germline V gene, CDR1 is LGHNA and CDR2 is YNFKEQ. Trimming cost V 1 base and J 12 bases, with 7 bases left between them. Written as DNA, the CDR3 is TGTGCCAGCAGCCAAGGGCACGGGCAGTTCTTC. Translating it yields CASSQGHGQFF.

This clonotype was seen repeatedly, ten times or more. This chain joins TRBV6-5 and TRBJ1-3; 7 bases map to TRBD1. Germline lookup yields CDR1 MNHEY and CDR2 SVGAGI. The CDR3 has 16 residues. With 6 bases clipped from V and 0 bases from J, the junction kept 8 bases outside the gene matches. The CDR3 region is CASSPLTGASGNTIYF. The DNA for the CDR3 is TGTGCCAGCAGCCCCCTAACAGGGGCCTCTGGAAACACCATATATTTT.